The rows below give T cell receptor beta chains drawn from one sample of a study of shared clonotypes between healthy human individuals. Profiling relied on immunoSEQ multiplex PCR, and the TCRdb table lists in-frame clones only, not all of them. The data contain about 110,000 clones, 68% of them singletons. The sequencing sample was made of memory CD8+ T cells sorted from blood. The receptors stem from a woman aged 30 to 39 in good health. CDR3s include the opening cysteine and the closing phenylalanine or tryptophan. Fields, in order: CDR3 protein, CDR3 DNA, J gene, clone size, D gene, V gene. A D gene is named only where the DNA matches it firmly. Some rows have no size entry. The others give once, few or many, or a class for an expanded clone.

CASSEGSTFNYGYTF TGTGCCAGCAGTGAAGGGTCGACATTTAACTATGGCTACACCTTC TRBJ1-2 . . TRBV2
CASSDFHSYEQYF TGTGCCAGCAGTGATTTCCACTCCTACGAGCAGTACTTC TRBJ2-7 . . TRBV6-1
CASSATGWGYTF TGTGCCAGCAGTGCTACAGGGTGGGGCTACACCTTC TRBJ1-2 . . TRBV6-1
CASSSYRGYYGYTF TGTGCCAGCTCCTCCTACAGGGGGTACTATGGCTACACCTTC TRBJ1-2 . TRBD1 TRBV9
CASNMKGRSYEQYF TGTGCCAGCAACATGAAGGGACGGAGCTACGAGCAGTACTTC TRBJ2-7 . . TRBV28
CASSARIRTGDYEQYF TGTGCCAGCAGTGCCCGTATCCGGACAGGGGACTACGAGCAGTACTTC TRBJ2-7 . TRBD1 TRBV28
CASSPRGGSSYNEQFF TGTGCCAGCAGCCCACGCGGCGGAAGCTCCTACAATGAGCAGTTCTTC TRBJ2-1 . . TRBV7-9
CASANGDTEAFF TGCGCCAGCGCCAATGGGGACACTGAAGCTTTCTTT TRBJ1-1 . . TRBV10-2
CASSREGKYNEQFF TGTGCCAGTAGTCGGGAGGGGAAATACAATGAGCAGTTCTTC TRBJ2-1 . TRBD2 TRBV6-6
CASGGLYNEQFF TGTGCCAGCGGAGGCCTTTACAATGAGCAGTTCTTC TRBJ2-1 many . TRBV6-6
CASSPQGRVNRLGEKLFF TGTGCCAGCAGTCCCCAGGGTAGGGTGAATCGGCTGGGGGAAAAACTGTTTTTT TRBJ1-4 few . TRBV28
CASSFYKPHNEQFF TGTGCCAGCAGCTTTTACAAGCCTCACAATGAGCAGTTCTTC TRBJ2-1 . . TRBV11-2
CSLTGRFYTF TGCAGTCTTACCGGGCGTTTCTACACCTTC TRBJ1-2 . . TRBV20-1
CASSLRSCPLYEQYF TGTGCCAGCAGTTTAAGGAGCTGCCCCCTCTACGAGCAGTACTTC TRBJ2-7 . . TRBV28
CASSSTGTVNQPQHF TGTGCCAGCAGTTCTACCGGGACGGTGAATCAGCCCCAGCATTTT TRBJ1-5 . . TRBV6-5
CASSLESEETQYF TGTGCCAGCAGCCTAGAGAGTGAAGAGACCCAGTACTTC TRBJ2-5 . . TRBV5-4
CASSAPDRYEQYF TGTGCCAGCAGCGCCCCCGACAGGTACGAGCAGTACTTC TRBJ2-7 . . TRBV21-1
CASSVAAGAGGELFF TGTGCCAGCAGCGTAGCAGCGGGAGCGGGCGGGGAGCTGTTTTTT TRBJ2-2 . TRBD2 TRBV9
CASSLLVLSTYEQYF TGTGCCAGCAGTTTACTAGTGCTTTCCACCTACGAGCAGTACTTC TRBJ2-7 . . TRBV28
CASSSPGTGGYSGNTIYF TGTGCCAGCAGTTCGCCGGGGACAGGGGGCTACTCTGGAAACACCATATATTTT TRBJ1-3 once TRBD1 TRBV28
CASSFMGWTGYEQPQHF TGTGCCAGCAGTTTTATGGGATGGACAGGGTATGAACAGCCCCAGCATTTT TRBJ1-5 . TRBD1 TRBV28
CASSIDRLLMNTEAFF TGTGCCAGTAGTATAGACCGGTTGCTCATGAACACTGAAGCTTTCTTT TRBJ1-1 . . TRBV19
CASSQTANNQPQHF TGTGCCAGCAGTCAGACAGCAAACAATCAGCCCCAGCATTTT TRBJ1-5 . . TRBV28
CASSPHHEQYF TGTGCCAGCAGCCCCCACCACGAGCAGTACTTC TRBJ2-7 . . TRBV11-2
CASSIRDRGFEQYF TGTGCCAGTAGTATACGGGACAGGGGTTTCGAGCAGTACTTC TRBJ2-7 many TRBD1 TRBV19
CASSLSGQGSTEAFF TGTGCCAGCAGTTTAAGCGGACAGGGGAGTACTGAAGCTTTCTTT TRBJ1-1 . TRBD1 TRBV27
CASSNQQGPCVRISSGNTIYF TGTGCCAGCAGCAATCAACAGGGACCTTGTGTAAGAATTTCCTCTGGAAACACCATATATTTT TRBJ1-3 few . TRBV21-1
CASSIWTGTDGYTF TGTGCCAGTAGTATCTGGACAGGGACCGATGGCTACACCTTC TRBJ1-2 . TRBD1 TRBV19
CATRTYSNQPQHF TGTGCCACCAGAACCTATAGCAATCAGCCCCAGCATTTT TRBJ1-5 once . TRBV15
CASAPGQGDTGELFF TGTGCCAGCGCTCCGGGACAGGGAGACACCGGGGAGCTGTTTTTT TRBJ2-2 few TRBD1 TRBV6-4
CASSPGTSGLGGSYEQYF TGTGCCAGCAGCCCCGGGACTAGCGGCCTGGGTGGCTCCTACGAGCAGTACTTC TRBJ2-7 few TRBD2 TRBV2
CSVLSGEFSFQYF TGCAGCGTTCTTAGCGGGGAGTTTAGTTTTCAGTACTTC TRBJ2-7 few TRBD2 TRBV29-1
CASSVGGPAYEQYF TGTGCCAGCAGCGTAGGGGGACCGGCCTACGAGCAGTACTTC TRBJ2-7 . . TRBV9
CASSLGAAAGGELFF TGCGCCAGCAGCCTAGGGGCCGCTGCCGGGGGGGAGCTGTTTTTT TRBJ2-2 few . TRBV4-1
CASSERLAQETQYF TGTGCCAGCAGTGAACGACTAGCACAAGAGACCCAGTACTTC TRBJ2-5 . TRBD2 TRBV27
CASSRLAGGPDTQYF TGTGCCAGCAGTCGACTAGCGGGAGGGCCAGATACGCAGTATTTT TRBJ2-3 many TRBD2 TRBV6-4
CASSLGPDKSAYVEQYF TGTGCCAGCAGCTTAGGGCCCGACAAGTCAGCCTACGTCGAGCAGTACTTC TRBJ2-7 . . TRBV7-2
CASSVTLGAGERAYNEQFF TGTGCCAGCAGCGTAACTTTGGGAGCGGGAGAAAGGGCTTACAATGAGCAGTTCTTC TRBJ2-1 few TRBD2 TRBV9
CASSLVPSGMSTEQYF TGTGCCAGCAGCTTAGTACCATCCGGTATGTCTACTGAGCAGTACTTC TRBJ2-7 few . TRBV11-2
CASILTGNTGELFF TGTGCCAGCATCTTGACAGGGAACACCGGGGAGCTGTTTTTT TRBJ2-2 many . TRBV6-1
CASSLDGTYEQYF TGTGCCAGCAGCTTGGACGGTACCTACGAGCAGTACTTC TRBJ2-7 . . TRBV7-9
CSEAADSNQPQHF TGTTCTGAGGCAGCCGATAGCAATCAGCCCCAGCATTTT TRBJ1-5 few . TRBV28
CSAVLRDTQYF TGCAGTGCTGTATTAAGGGATACGCAGTATTTT TRBJ2-3 few . TRBV20-1
CASSQELGAGREKLFF TGCGCCAGCAGCCAAGAGTTAGGGGCAGGGCGTGAAAAACTGTTTTTT TRBJ1-4 . . TRBV4-1
CASASETYEQYF TGCGCCAGCGCCAGTGAGACCTACGAGCAGTACTTC TRBJ2-7 . . TRBV10-2
CASSRDLLSGNTIYF TGTGCCAGCAGTAGGGACCTCCTCTCTGGAAACACCATATATTTT TRBJ1-3 . . TRBV6-5
CASKLAYEQYF TGTGCCAGTAAGTTGGCCTACGAGCAGTACTTC TRBJ2-7 . . TRBV19
CRGQRTGYTF TGCAGGGGACAGCGCACTGGCTACACCTTC TRBJ1-2 few TRBD1 TRBV20-1